This T cell receptor (beta chain) stems from a study of cytomegalovirus exposure and HLA in healthy donors. This CDR3 is built from 14 residues. Trimming took 1 base from V and 7 from J, leaving 15 bases between them. CDR1 is SGHDT, CDR2 YYEEEE, per germline. PCR involved 60 Vbeta and 13 Jbeta primers. Libraries were prepared by immunoSEQ multiplex PCR; TCRdb keeps only in-frame clonotypes and omits some of them. Recorded for this sample: about 88,000 clones. The sample comprised PBMCs. The TCR was taken from a girl aged 5-17 years in good health and CMV-seropositive. The V and J genes are TRBV5-6 and TRBJ2-7; D might be TRBD2 (6 bases). This chain's CDR3 is CASSLLRGSFEQYV. The CDR3 DNA reads as TGTGCCAGCAGCTTGCTTCGGGGGTCATTTGAGCAGTACGTC.